This TCR beta chain was recovered during a study of human T cells and chemical hapten exposure. Study in general: Patients were given diphenylcyclopropenone on the scalp weekly across the roughly 25-week study. Broader study findings: Controls had significantly fewer large CDR3 similarity clusters than were formed by expanded TCRs.

The CDR3 covers 20 residues. TCRdb re-called the RACE reads through MiXCR, storing one row per CDR3 protein. The sample has over 65,000 distinct CDR3 sequences; around 10% are singletons. This clonotype was counted many times. The antigen is undetermined. Described time point: patch test 3, about 24 weeks after DPC sensitization. As for treatment: therapeutic diphenylcyclopropenone sensitization with weekly scalp DPC. Blood, whole and unfractionated, served as the source for total RNA extraction. The genes are TRBV21-1 and TRBJ2-7; TRBD1, the table's D call, lacks a check against the DNA. TRBV21-1 is an annotated pseudogene. The receptor was derived from a woman aged 45-65 years with alopecia areata. Some clones in this sample may be carry-over from other donors' samples. This specimen consisted of whole blood, obtained in connection with sensitization to the hapten diphenylcyclopropenone (DPC). The CDR3, as DNA: TGTGCCAGCAGCAAAGCACATTTGGTGTGGACACGGGCCAACTCCTACGAGCAGTACTTC. Its translation: CASSKAHLVWTRANSYEQYF.